Included here is one TCR beta chain sequence, with context. Its cognate antigen is unknown. The CDR3 runs to 12 residues. V lost 4 bases and J lost 5, with 8 bases in between. CDR1 is MDHEN and CDR2 is SYDVKM in the germline V gene. The record originates from a study of shared clonotypes between healthy human individuals. Here immunoSEQ multiplex PCR was the method, and the copy in TCRdb shows in-frame clones only, minus some. The data contain about 2 million clones, over 85% of them singletons. Whole-study results and caveats: As a rule, naive subsets had a larger estimated richness than memory subsets. Sampling was confined to blood; repertoires within tissues likely differ.

The J gene is TRBJ1-1, the V gene TRBV28; D is perhaps TRBD1 (5 bases). The TCR comes from a man between 18 and 29 years old in good health. The sequenced material came from naive CD4+ T cells sorted from blood. Subset reported: CD45RA+ positively selected. This CDR3 reads CASSSGPTEAFF. CDR3 coding DNA: TGTGCCAGCAGTTCGGGGCCTACTGAAGCTTTCTTT.